Listed below are T cell receptor beta chains from one sample, sequenced in a study of T-cell reconstitution after alpha-beta-depleted transplantation in children. TCRdb processed the PCR reads anew with MiXCR; each CDR3 protein has one entry. The sample includes about 98,000 distinct CDR3 sequences, around 7% of them seen just once. Sample: PBMCs, taken before TCRalphabeta/CD19-depleted stem cell transplant. The receptor source for this set is a boy aged 2 to 9 with acute lymphoblastic leukemia, due to receive a stem cell transplant. Each CDR3 is given with its conserved first and last residue. D genes are given only for firm matches. The listing skips clone size in some rows; elsewhere it reads once, few, many or a size class.

abundance,j_gene,v_gene,d_gene,CDR3nt,CDR3aa
many,TRBJ1-5,TRBV7-2,.,TGTGCCAGCAGCCAAAGTTCTAGCAATCAGCCCCAGCATTTT,CASSQSSSNQPQHF
many,TRBJ2-2,TRBV7-2,.,TGTGCCAGCAGCATTGGGACGGCGAACACCGGGGAGCTGTTTTTT,CASSIGTANTGELFF
many,TRBJ2-5,TRBV12-3/TRBV12-4,.,TGTGCCAGCAGTTACGGACGGAGCCCCGGGGAGACCCAGTACTTC,CASSYGRSPGETQYF
.,TRBJ2-1,TRBV20-1,TRBD1,TGCAGTGCTAGTTTATCAGGGGGTTACGATGAGCAGTTCTTC,CSASLSGGYDEQFF
few,TRBJ2-1,TRBV5-1,.,TGCGCCAGCAGCTTGGCCGGGGTGGGGACATTCCTTCGGGATGAGCAGTTCTTC,CASSLAGVGTFLRDEQFF
many,TRBJ2-1,TRBV20-1,.,TGCAGCCCGACCGTAGCTGAGCAGTTCTTC,CSPTVAEQFF
few,TRBJ1-1,TRBV19,.,TGTGCCAGTAGCCATGACATCTCGAACACTGAAGCTTTCTTT,CASSHDISNTEAFF
many,TRBJ1-3,TRBV4-1,.,TGCGCCAGCAGCCTGCGGTGGGGTTCCGGTGGAAACACCATATATTTT,CASSLRWGSGGNTIYF
.,TRBJ2-2,TRBV6-4,TRBD1,TGTGCCAGCAGTGACTCCCCGGGACAGGGGGACACCGGGGAGCTGTTTTTT,CASSDSPGQGDTGELFF
few,TRBJ2-5,TRBV6-5,TRBD1,TGTGCCAGCAGTTGGTACCGAGGGACAGCCAAAGAGACCCAGTACTTC,CASSWYRGTAKETQYF
many,TRBJ2-5,TRBV7-9,TRBD2,TGTGCCAGCGTGAGCCGATCGGGGGGGACGCGGGAGACCCAGTACTTC,CASVSRSGGTRETQYF
few,TRBJ1-5,TRBV6-2/TRBV6-3,TRBD1,TGTGCCAGCAGTTATGGGCGCAGGGGGCAGGGGCCCCAGCATTTT,CASSYGRRGQGPQHF
.,TRBJ1-5,TRBV19,TRBD1,TGTGCCAGTGGGACAGGGGGCCAGCCCCAGCATTTT,CASGTGGQPQHF
.,TRBJ2-3,TRBV12-3/TRBV12-4,TRBD2,TGTGCCAGCAGTTCAGCGGGGACTAGCACAGATACGCAGTATTTT,CASSSAGTSTDTQYF
.,TRBJ2-1,TRBV7-8,TRBD2,TGTGCCAGCAGCCTTTACCTAGCGGGGGGTTACAATGAGCAGTTCTTC,CASSLYLAGGYNEQFF